This T cell receptor beta chain was sequenced during a study of regulatory T cells in long-lasting Graves disease. Overall study: Duration of antithyroid drug therapy among newly diagnosed Graves' patients was under 3 months.

CDR3 regions were amplified by Arm-PCR using iRepertoire HTBI primers to build TCR beta libraries. TCRdb called the multiplex PCR reads again in MiXCR, with one record for every CDR3 protein. This table holds 300,000 to 400,000 distinct CDR3 sequences, roughly a sixth found once. This clonotype was recorded at least ten times. The target antigen is unknown. Study-wide results and caveats: Having only a small sample size may have limited accuracy. Whereas approximately 950 public clonotypes were shared by new patients, persistent patients shared more, at some 3,000.

CDR3 length: 16 amino acids. V lost 5 bases, J lost 0 bases, and 6 bases stayed unmatched. Time point defined: newly diagnosed GD, antithyroid drugs for less than 3 months. Researchers made the TCR library from RNA that was extracted from PBMCs. The collection involved drawing approximately 9 milliliters of peripheral blood into EDTA tubes. The TCR comes from a female donor with Graves disease. This specimen consisted of peripheral blood mononuclear cells (PBMCs), obtained at new diagnosis, from a patient treated with antithyroid drugs. V gene TRBV12-3 or TRBV12-4 combines with J gene TRBJ2-3; TRBD2 matches at 9 bases. The CDR3 DNA follows: TGTGCCAGCAGTCTCCTAGCGGGGACTAGCACAGATACGCAGTATTTT. Translating gives CASSLLAGTSTDTQYF.